These T cell receptor beta chains were read from a single sample in a study of blood T cell repertoires in COVID-19. Generated by immunoSEQ multiplex PCR, the TCRdb table keeps only in-frame clones and is missing some. Among about 200,000 clones listed, approximately 90% were seen once. The sample taken for sequencing was peripheral blood. The receptors come from a man in his 60s with COVID-19, enrolled during active disease. Each CDR3 is given with its conserved first and last residue. Fields, in order: J gene, V gene, CDR3 protein.

>TRBJ2-2|TRBV3-1/TRBV3-2
CASSQQQGYGELFF
>TRBJ1-1|TRBV19
CASSLRTGGTEAFF
>TRBJ1-4|TRBV5-1
CASSPPQGSNEKLFF
>TRBJ2-1|TRBV7-2
CASVPPSGRRGEQFF
>TRBJ2-3|TRBV5-1
CASSLTSRSTDTQYF
>TRBJ2-2|TRBV7-9
CASSGRVSTGGTGELFF
>TRBJ2-2|TRBV9
CASSARLAGIAGELFF
>TRBJ1-2|TRBV18
CASSPGTGYGYTF
>TRBJ2-7|TRBV15
CATSGTSGVSF
>TRBJ2-1|TRBV4-1
CASSQDDILARDNEQFF
>TRBJ1-1|TRBV2
CAGGSGNTEAFF
>TRBJ1-2|TRBV19
CASRFPSGTANYGYTF
>TRBJ2-3|TRBV9
CASSSSNRDVNTQYF
>TRBJ1-4|TRBV5-1
CASKVGSSATNEKLFF
>TRBJ1-4|TRBV7-9
CASSFGQATNEKLFF
>TRBJ1-3|TRBV9
CASSVGTGLSGNTIYF
>TRBJ2-7|TRBV19
CASGTSGTIPGEQYF
>TRBJ2-7|TRBV6-2/TRBV6-3
CASSLPYLMYEQYF
>TRBJ1-6|TRBV21-1
CASSKRIHLAPGNSPLHF
>TRBJ1-1|TRBV18
CASSPNRDRVRAFF
>TRBJ1-6|TRBV19
CASSLKQGANSPLHF
>TRBJ1-6|TRBV30
CAWSVRTTGHSPLHF
>TRBJ1-2|TRBV2
CASSGPGQGADYGYTF
>TRBJ1-1|TRBV19
CASSTPQDGRRNEAFF
>TRBJ1-6|TRBV4-2
CASSQEPLTTPLHF
>TRBJ2-7|TRBV5-6
CASSLLEGVEQYF
>TRBJ2-1|TRBV7-9
CASRTWTSGNNEQFF
>TRBJ1-3|TRBV10-1
CASTGQGNTIYF
>TRBJ2-1|TRBV19
CASSYTGSHEQFF
>TRBJ1-2|TRBV27
CASSSRQGEVCF
>TRBJ2-1|TRBV5-4
CASSLGGSGNNEQFF
>TRBJ2-6|TRBV27
CASTGGGANVLTF
>TRBJ1-1|TRBV30
CACQPGTMNTEAFF
>TRBJ1-5|TRBV6-5
CASRNRGLGNQPQHF
>TRBJ1-2|TRBV11-2
CASSLGDRDYGYTF
>TRBJ2-7|TRBV27
CASSSRTGASYEQYF
>TRBJ1-2|TRBV28
CASSLNRVGYTF
>TRBJ1-5|TRBV2
CASTRDRGGQPQHF
>TRBJ2-7|TRBV10-3
CAARQGGYPGQSYEQYF
>TRBJ1-6|TRBV19
CAAGQPPSALHF
>TRBJ2-1|TRBV12-3/TRBV12-4
CASRPGGYEQFF
>TRBJ2-1|TRBV9
CASSVGARGWDNEQFF